This T cell receptor (beta chain) was sequenced in a study of blood T cell repertoires in COVID-19. Study overall: PBMCs, B-cell-depleted T cells, or T cells provided the cDNA or gDNA that made up the material.

Using immunoSEQ multiplex PCR, the repertoire was profiled, and TCRdb retains in-frame clones only, with some absent. The data contain under 350,000 clones, roughly nine tenths of them seen just once; the ten biggest clones take up roughly 2.6%. Those enrolled, adults aged roughly 18 to 89 years, came from 25 or so US areas. The recovered donors of Cohort 3 showed two negative PCRs, clearance, or symptom resolution. Material for sequencing was PBMCs or T cells enriched from blood (not recorded which). This sequence was found in a man in his fifties or sixties who had recovered from COVID-19.

DNA for the CDR3: TGCGCCAGCAGCAAGACAGAATCTGGGGCCAACGTCCTGACTTTC. It yields the protein CASSKTESGANVLTF. The chain joins TRBV5-1 to TRBJ2-6; D might be TRBD1 (5 bases). Germline V gene lookup returns CDR1 SGHRS and CDR2 YFSETQ. Trimming removed 4 bases from V and 1 base from J, with 9 bases in between. The CDR3 covers 15 residues.